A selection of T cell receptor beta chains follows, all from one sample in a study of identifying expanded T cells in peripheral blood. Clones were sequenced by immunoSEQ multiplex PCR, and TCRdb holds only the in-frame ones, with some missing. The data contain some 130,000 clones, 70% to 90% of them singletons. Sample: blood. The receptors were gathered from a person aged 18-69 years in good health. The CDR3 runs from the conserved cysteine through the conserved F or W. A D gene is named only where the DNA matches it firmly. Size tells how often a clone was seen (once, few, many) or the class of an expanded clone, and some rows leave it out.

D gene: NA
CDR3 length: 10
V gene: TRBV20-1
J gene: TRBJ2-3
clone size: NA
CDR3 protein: CSASLDTQYF
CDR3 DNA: TGCAGTGCTAGCTTAGATACGCAGTATTTT

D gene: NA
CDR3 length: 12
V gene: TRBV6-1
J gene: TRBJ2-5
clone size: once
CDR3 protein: CASSGVGETQYF
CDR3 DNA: TGTGCCAGCAGTGGGGTAGGAGAGACCCAGTACTTC

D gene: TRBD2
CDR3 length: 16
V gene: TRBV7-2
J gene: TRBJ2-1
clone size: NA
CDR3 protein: CASSFSGVSSYNEQFF
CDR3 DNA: TGTGCCAGCAGCTTTAGCGGGGTCAGCTCCTACAATGAGCAGTTCTTC

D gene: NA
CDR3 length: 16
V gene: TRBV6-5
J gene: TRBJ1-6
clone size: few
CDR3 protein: CASSYASTSNNSPLHF
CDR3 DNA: TGTGCCAGCAGTTACGCCTCGACCTCCAATAATTCACCCCTCCACTTT

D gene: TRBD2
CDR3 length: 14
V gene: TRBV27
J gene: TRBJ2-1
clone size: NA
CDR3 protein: CASSFGAGVNEQFF
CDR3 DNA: TGTGCCAGCAGTTTCGGAGCGGGAGTCAATGAGCAGTTCTTC

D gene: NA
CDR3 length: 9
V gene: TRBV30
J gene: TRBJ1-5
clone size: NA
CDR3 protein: CAIPEPQHF
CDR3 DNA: TGTGCCATTCCGGAGCCCCAGCATTTT

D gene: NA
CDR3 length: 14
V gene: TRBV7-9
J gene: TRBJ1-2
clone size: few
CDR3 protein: CASSLAGSNYGYTF
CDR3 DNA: TGTGCCAGCAGCTTAGCGGGATCTAACTATGGCTACACCTTC

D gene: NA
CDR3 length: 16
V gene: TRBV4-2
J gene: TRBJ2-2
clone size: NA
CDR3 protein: CASSQEPGLNTGELFF
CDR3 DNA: TGTGCCAGCAGCCAAGAACCCGGGCTAAACACCGGGGAGCTGTTTTTT

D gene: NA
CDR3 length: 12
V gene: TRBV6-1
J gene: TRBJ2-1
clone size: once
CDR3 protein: CASSEARTEQFF
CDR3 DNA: TGTGCCAGCAGTGAAGCTCGGACCGAGCAGTTCTTC

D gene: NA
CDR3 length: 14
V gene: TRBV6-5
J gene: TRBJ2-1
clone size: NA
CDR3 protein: CASIGRTNYNEQFF
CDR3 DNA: TGTGCCAGCATCGGACGGACGAACTACAATGAGCAGTTCTTC

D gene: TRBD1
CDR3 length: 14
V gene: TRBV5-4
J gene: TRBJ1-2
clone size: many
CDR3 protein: CASSLGQGYYGYTF
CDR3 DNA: TGTGCCAGCAGCTTGGGACAGGGGTACTATGGCTACACCTTC

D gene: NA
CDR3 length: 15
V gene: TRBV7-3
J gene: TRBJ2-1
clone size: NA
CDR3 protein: CASSLTASSYNEQFF
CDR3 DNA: TGTGCCAGCAGCTTAACTGCTAGCTCCTACAATGAGCAGTTCTTC

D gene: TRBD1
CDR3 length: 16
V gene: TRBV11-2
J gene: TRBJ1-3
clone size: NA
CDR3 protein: CASSQTGGASGNTIYF
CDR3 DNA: TGTGCCAGCAGCCAAACAGGGGGCGCTTCTGGAAACACCATATATTTT

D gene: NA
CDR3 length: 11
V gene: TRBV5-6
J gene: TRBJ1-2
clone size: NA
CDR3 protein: CASSLQEGYTF
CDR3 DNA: TGTGCCAGCAGCTTGCAGGAGGGCTACACCTTC

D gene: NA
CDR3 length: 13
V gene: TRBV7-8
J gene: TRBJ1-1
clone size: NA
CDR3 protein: CASSPNLNTEAFF
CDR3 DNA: TGTGCCAGCAGCCCAAATCTGAACACTGAAGCTTTCTTT

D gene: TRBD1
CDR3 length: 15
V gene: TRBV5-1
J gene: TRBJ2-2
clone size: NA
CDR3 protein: CASSSTGGYTGELFF
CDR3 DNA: TGCGCCAGCAGCTCGACAGGGGGGTACACCGGGGAGCTGTTTTTT

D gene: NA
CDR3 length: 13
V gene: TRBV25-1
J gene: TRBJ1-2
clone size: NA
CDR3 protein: CASSDEGGRAYTF
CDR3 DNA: TGTGCCAGCAGTGACGAAGGGGGGCGTGCCTACACCTTC

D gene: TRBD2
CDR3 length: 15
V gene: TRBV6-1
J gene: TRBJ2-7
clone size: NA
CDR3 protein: CASSEALAGSYEQYF
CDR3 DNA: TGTGCCAGCAGTGAAGCCCTAGCGGGCTCCTACGAGCAGTACTTC

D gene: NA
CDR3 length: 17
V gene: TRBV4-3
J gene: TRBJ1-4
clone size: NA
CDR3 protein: CASSQNSGRLTNEKLFF
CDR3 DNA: TGCGCCAGCAGCCAAAATTCGGGACGGTTAACTAATGAAAAACTGTTTTTT

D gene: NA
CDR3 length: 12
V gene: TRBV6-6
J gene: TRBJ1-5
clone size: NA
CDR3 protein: CASKKTETPQHF
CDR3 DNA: TGTGCCAGCAAAAAGACGGAGACGCCCCAGCATTTT

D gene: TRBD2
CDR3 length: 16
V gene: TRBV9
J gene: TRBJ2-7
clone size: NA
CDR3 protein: CASSVGGGPKVHEQYF
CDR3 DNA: TGTGCCAGCAGCGTAGGGGGAGGGCCGAAGGTCCACGAGCAGTACTTC

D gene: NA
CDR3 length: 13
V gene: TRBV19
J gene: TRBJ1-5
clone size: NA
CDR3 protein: CASSLSSNQPQHF
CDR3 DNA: TGTGCCAGTAGTCTGAGTAGCAATCAGCCCCAGCATTTT

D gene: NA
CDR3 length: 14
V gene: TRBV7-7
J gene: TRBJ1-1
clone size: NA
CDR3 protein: CASSLAAGRTEAFF
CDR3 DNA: TGTGCCAGCAGCTTAGCGGCGGGGAGGACTGAAGCTTTCTTT

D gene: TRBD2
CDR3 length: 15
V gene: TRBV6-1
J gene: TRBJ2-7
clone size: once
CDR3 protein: CASSEGVAGAYEQYF
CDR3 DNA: TGTGCCAGCAGTGAAGGGGTAGCGGGGGCCTACGAGCAGTACTTC

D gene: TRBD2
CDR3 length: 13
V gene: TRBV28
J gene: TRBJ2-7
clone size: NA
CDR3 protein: CASSLAGDYEQYF
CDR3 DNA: TGTGCCAGCAGCTTAGCGGGAGACTACGAGCAGTACTTC

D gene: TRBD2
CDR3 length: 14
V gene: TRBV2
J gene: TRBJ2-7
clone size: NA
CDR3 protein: CASSVTSGGYEQYF
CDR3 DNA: TGTGCCAGCAGCGTAACCTCGGGGGGTTACGAGCAGTACTTC

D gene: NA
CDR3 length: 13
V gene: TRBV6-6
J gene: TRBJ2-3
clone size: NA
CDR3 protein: CASSQSSTDTQYF
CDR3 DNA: TGTGCCAGCAGTCAGAGCAGCACAGATACGCAGTATTTT

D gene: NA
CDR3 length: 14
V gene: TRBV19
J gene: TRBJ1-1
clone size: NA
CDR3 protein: CASSPLVRNTEAFF
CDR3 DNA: TGTGCCAGTAGTCCGTTAGTCCGGAACACTGAAGCTTTCTTT

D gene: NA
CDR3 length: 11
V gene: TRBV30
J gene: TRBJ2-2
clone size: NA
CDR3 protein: CAWTNTGELFF
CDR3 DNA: TGTGCCTGGACCAACACCGGGGAGCTGTTTTTT

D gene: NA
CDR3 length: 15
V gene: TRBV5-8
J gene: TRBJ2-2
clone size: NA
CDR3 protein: CASRISGLRTGELFF
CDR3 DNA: TGTGCCAGCAGAATCTCAGGACTTAGAACCGGGGAGCTGTTTTTT

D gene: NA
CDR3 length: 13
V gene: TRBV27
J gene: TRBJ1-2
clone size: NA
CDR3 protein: CASKRGAEEGYTF
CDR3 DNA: TGTGCCAGCAAGCGGGGGGCGGAAGAGGGCTACACCTTC

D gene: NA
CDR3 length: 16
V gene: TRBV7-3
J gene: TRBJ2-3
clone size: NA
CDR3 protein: CASSHSGLASTDTQYF
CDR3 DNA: TGTGCCAGCAGCCACTCGGGACTCGCTAGCACAGATACGCAGTATTTT

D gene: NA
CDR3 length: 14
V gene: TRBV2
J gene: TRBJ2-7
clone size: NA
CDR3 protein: CASSEDGRSYEQYF
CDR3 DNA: TGTGCCAGCAGTGAAGATGGGCGTTCCTACGAGCAGTACTTC

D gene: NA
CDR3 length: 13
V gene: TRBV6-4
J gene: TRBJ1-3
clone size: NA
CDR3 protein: CASSASSGNTIYF
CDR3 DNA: TGTGCCAGCAGTGCGAGTTCTGGAAACACCATATATTTT

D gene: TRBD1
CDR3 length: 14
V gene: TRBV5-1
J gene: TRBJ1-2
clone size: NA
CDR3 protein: CASSLETGVGGYTF
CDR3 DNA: TGCGCCAGCAGCTTGGAGACAGGGGTCGGGGGCTACACCTTC

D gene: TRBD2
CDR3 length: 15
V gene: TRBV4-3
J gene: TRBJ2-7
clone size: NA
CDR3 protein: CASSQGLAGLGEQYF
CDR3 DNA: TGCGCCAGCAGCCAAGGACTAGCGGGCCTAGGCGAGCAGTACTTC

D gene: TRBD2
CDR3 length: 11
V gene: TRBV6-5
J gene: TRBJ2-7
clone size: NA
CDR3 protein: CASSPGGEQYF
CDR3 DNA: TGTGCCAGCAGTCCCGGGGGGGAGCAGTACTTC

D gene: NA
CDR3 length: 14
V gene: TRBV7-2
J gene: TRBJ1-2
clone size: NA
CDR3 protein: CASSLDVGGYGYTF
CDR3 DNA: TGTGCCAGCAGCTTAGATGTCGGGGGCTATGGCTACACCTTC

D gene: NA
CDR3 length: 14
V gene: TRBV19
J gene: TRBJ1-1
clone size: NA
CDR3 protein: CASSTSGMNTEAFF
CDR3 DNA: TGTGCCAGTAGTACCTCGGGCATGAACACTGAAGCTTTCTTT

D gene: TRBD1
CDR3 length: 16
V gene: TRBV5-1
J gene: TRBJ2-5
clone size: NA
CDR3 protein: CASSQGATGYQETQYF
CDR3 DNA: TGCGCCAGCAGCCAAGGAGCGACAGGGTACCAAGAGACCCAGTACTTC

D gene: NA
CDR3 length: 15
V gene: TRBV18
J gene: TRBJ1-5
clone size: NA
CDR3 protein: CASSPESVGNQPQHF
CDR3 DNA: TGTGCCAGCTCACCGGAGAGTGTCGGCAATCAGCCCCAGCATTTT

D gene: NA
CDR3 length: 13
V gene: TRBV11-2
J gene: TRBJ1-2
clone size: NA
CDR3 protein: CASSAHRDRGYTF
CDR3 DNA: TGTGCCAGCAGCGCTCACAGGGATCGGGGCTACACCTTC

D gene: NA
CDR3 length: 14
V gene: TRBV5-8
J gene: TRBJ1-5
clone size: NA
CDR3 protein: CASSTGQPNQPQHF
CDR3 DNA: TGTGCCAGCAGCACAGGACAGCCCAATCAGCCCCAGCATTTT

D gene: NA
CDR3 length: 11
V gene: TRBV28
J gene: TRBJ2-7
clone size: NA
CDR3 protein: CASSSNYEQYF
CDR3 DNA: TGTGCCAGCAGTTCAAACTACGAGCAGTACTTC

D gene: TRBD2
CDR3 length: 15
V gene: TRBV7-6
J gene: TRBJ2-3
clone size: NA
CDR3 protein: CASSRRGGTGDTQYF
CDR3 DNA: TGTGCCAGCAGCCGGCGGGGGGGGACTGGGGATACGCAGTATTTT

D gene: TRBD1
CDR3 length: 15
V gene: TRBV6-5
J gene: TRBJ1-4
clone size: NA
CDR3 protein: CASSYFRTGSKKLFF
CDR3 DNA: TGTGCCAGCAGTTACTTTAGGACAGGGAGTAAAAAACTGTTTTTT

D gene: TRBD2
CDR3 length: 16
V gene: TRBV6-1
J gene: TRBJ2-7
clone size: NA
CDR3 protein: CASSEALAVSSYEQYF
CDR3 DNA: TGTGCCAGCAGTGAAGCCCTAGCGGTTAGCTCCTACGAGCAGTACTTC

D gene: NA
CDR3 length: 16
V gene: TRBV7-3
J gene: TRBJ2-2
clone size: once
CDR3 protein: CASSLSGGPNTGELFF
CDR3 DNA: TGTGCCAGCAGCTTATCCGGGGGGCCGAACACCGGGGAGCTGTTTTTT

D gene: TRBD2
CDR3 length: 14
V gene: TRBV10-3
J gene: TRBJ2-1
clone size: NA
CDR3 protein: CAISESVSGSEQFF
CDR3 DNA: TGTGCCATCAGTGAGTCGGTAAGCGGGAGCGAGCAGTTCTTC

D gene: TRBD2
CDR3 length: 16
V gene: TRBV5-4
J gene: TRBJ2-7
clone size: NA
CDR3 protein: CASSPTSGRSTYEQYF
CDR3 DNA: TGTGCCAGCAGCCCCACTAGCGGGAGGTCCACCTACGAGCAGTACTTC

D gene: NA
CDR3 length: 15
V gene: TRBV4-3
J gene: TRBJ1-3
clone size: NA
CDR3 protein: CASSQSWSSGNTIYF
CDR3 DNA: TGCGCCAGCAGCCAATCCTGGTCTTCTGGAAACACCATATATTTT

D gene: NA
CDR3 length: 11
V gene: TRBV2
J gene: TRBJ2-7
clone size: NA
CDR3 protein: CASSSSFEQYF
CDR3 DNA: TGTGCCAGCAGCTCGTCTTTCGAGCAGTACTTC

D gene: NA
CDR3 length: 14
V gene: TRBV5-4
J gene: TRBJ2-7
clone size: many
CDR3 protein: CASSLGQGGTEQYF
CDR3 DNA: TGTGCCAGCAGCTTGGGACAGGGAGGAACCGAGCAGTACTTC

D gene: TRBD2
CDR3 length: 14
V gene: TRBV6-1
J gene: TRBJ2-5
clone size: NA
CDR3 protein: CASSAGLAWETQYF
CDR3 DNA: TGTGCCAGCAGTGCCGGACTAGCTTGGGAGACCCAGTACTTC

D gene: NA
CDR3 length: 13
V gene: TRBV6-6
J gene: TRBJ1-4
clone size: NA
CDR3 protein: CASRPGQNEKLFF
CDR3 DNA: TGTGCCAGCAGACCGGGACAAAATGAAAAACTGTTTTTT

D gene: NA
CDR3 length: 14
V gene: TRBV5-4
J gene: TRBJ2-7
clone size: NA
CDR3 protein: CASEGWGDSYEQYF
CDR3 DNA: TGTGCCAGCGAGGGTTGGGGGGACTCCTACGAGCAGTACTTC

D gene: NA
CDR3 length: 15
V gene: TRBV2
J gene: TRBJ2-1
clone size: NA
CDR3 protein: CASSDTPGGGNEQFF
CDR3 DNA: TGTGCCAGCAGTGATACACCAGGAGGGGGTAATGAGCAGTTCTTC

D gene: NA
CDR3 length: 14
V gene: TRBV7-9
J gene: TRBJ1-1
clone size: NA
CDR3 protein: CASSLDRGGTEAFF
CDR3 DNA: TGTGCCAGCAGCCTGGACCGTGGAGGGACTGAAGCTTTCTTT

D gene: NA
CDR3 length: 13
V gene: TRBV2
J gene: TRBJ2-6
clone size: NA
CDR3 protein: CASVGDWANVLTF
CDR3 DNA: TGTGCCAGCGTGGGGGACTGGGCCAACGTCCTGACTTTC

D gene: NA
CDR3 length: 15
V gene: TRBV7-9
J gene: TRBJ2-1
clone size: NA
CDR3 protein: CASSFRSQGSSEQFF
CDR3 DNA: TGTGCCAGCAGCTTCCGGAGTCAGGGGAGTTCTGAGCAGTTCTTC